This T cell receptor beta chain is from a study of regulatory T cells in long-lasting Graves disease. Library construction for TCR beta used iRepertoire HTBI primers and Arm-PCR of CDR3 regions. TCRdb analysed the multiplex PCR reads with MiXCR anew, one entry per CDR3 protein. The sample shows some 450,000 distinct CDR3 sequences, 23% of them seen only once. Time point here: persistent/refractory GD, antithyroid drugs over 5 years with positive TRAb. RNA isolated from PBMCs was used to make the TCR library. The table lists this clonotype with many counts. This sample comprised peripheral blood mononuclear cells (PBMCs), obtained when the disease was refractory, from a patient treated with antithyroid drugs. This TCR derives from a female donor with Graves disease.

The chain's CDR3 is CASSSPKKGVDYGYTF. CDR3 sequence (DNA): TGTGCCAGCAGCTCTCCTAAAAAAGGGGTGGACTATGGCTACACCTTC. The J gene is TRBJ1-2, the V gene TRBV9; maybe TRBD1 (5 bases). The CDR3 spans 16 residues. Germline CDR1 and CDR2: SGDLS and YYNGEE. Between the trimmed V and J ends, which lost 4 bases and 3 bases, there was a span of 19 bases.